The 5 T cell receptor beta chains below were found in one sample sequenced in a study of T cell responses to AZD1222 COVID-19 vaccine. Sequenced by immunoSEQ multiplex PCR; TCRdb stores in-frame clones only, minus some. The sample includes roughly 140,000 clones, approximately 89% of them seen just once. Sequences were derived from peripheral blood, sampled on day 0 of AZD1222 vaccination. The receptors were sampled from an adult in good health.

The CDR3 nucleotides read TGTGCCAGTTCCCCCAGGGAATTAGCGCCAGATACGCAGTATTTT. It codes for CASSPRELAPDTQYF. This chain connects TRBV19 to TRBJ2-3; either TRBD1 or TRBD2 may supply D (5 bases each). CDR1 LNHDA and CDR2 SQIVND come from the germline V gene (reference sequence). Trimming took 8 bases from V and 4 from J, leaving 19 bases between them. The CDR3 contains 15 residues.

The gene calls are TRBV5-8 and TRBJ1-4, with D perhaps matching TRBD1 (6 bases). Germline values: CDR1 SGHTS, CDR2 YDEGEE. This CDR3 is built from 16 residues. Deletions cut 3 bases from V and 3 bases from J, with 15 bases between. The CDR3 region is CASSYGTGMANEKLFF. Written as DNA, the CDR3 is TGTGCCAGCAGCTATGGAACAGGGATGGCTAATGAAAAACTGTTTTTT.

The J gene is TRBJ2-1, the V gene TRBV6-5; no firm D call. CDR3 length equals 13 residues. The V gene's germline CDR1 is MNHEY and CDR2 SVGAGI. Trimming took off 5 bases at V and 5 bases at J, with 10 bases between the two ends. The CDR3 DNA is TGTGCCAGCAGTCTCGTCCCCGACAATGAGCAGTTCTTC. Translating it yields CASSLVPDNEQFF.

Here the CDR3 DNA reads TGTGCCAGCAGTGAACGCGGTCGCTATGGCTACACCTTC. It translates to CASSERGRYGYTF. The chain uses TRBV6-1 and TRBJ1-2; no definite D call. Trimming removed 2 bases from V and 4 bases from J, with 8 bases in between. The CDR3 has 13 residues. Germline lookup yields CDR1 MNHNS and CDR2 SASEGT.

Here the CDR3 reads CASMTTRVGTEAFF. DNA for the CDR3: TGTGCCAGTATGACAACACGGGTGGGCACTGAAGCTTTCTTT. V gene TRBV19 combines with J gene TRBJ1-1; no reliable D call. Germline CDR1 LNHDA, CDR2 SQIVND (reference sequence). This CDR3 has 14 residues. The V gene lost 7 bases and the J gene lost 4 bases, with 16 bases spanning the gap.